The present T cell receptor beta chain was sequenced within a study of T-cell memory formation after mild COVID-19. Broader study findings: Mostly located in CM and EM were contracting CD4+ clones, with contracting CD8+ clones located in EMRA.

TCRdb independently ran MiXCR on the 5' RACE reads; one entry per CDR3 protein. The table records some 320,000 distinct CDR3 sequences, roughly 15% of them present only once. This clonotype was picked up a small number of times. Its antigen remains unknown. The junction had 8 bases not matched to a gene; V was cut back by 6 bases and J by 4 bases. The CDR3 sequence is 14 residues long. The sample comprised PBMCs or a T cell subset sorted from them (not recorded which). The genes are TRBV12-3 or TRBV12-4 and TRBJ1-2; 7 bases match TRBD1. The TCR was taken from a man aged 18 to 30 who had mild COVID-19 (a few samples of this study predate the infection). Cell type and time point are not known. The CDR3 DNA is TGTGCCAGCAGCCTACGTGGGACAGCCTATGGCTACACCTTC. Translated, it gives CASSLRGTAYGYTF.